These 18 T cell receptor beta chains were sequenced from one sample in a study of blood T cell repertoires in COVID-19. The assay was immunoSEQ multiplex PCR, and TCRdb's table has in-frame clones only and misses some. The sample contains 200,000 to 250,000 clones, approximately 85% of which appear only once. Sequencing was done on a sample of PBMCs or T cells enriched from blood (not recorded which). The source of these receptors is a woman between 45 and 65 years old with acute COVID-19.

V is TRBV9 and J is TRBJ1-1; perhaps TRBD1 as D (6 bases). Germline V lookup: CDR1 SGDLS, CDR2 YYNGEE. Trimming left V 4 bases short and J 5 bases short, with 21 bases between. The CDR3 runs 16 residues. Written as DNA, the CDR3 is TGTGCCAGCAGCACCAATCTTAGGGGGGGTGGAACTGAAGCTTTCTTT. Amino acid sequence: CASSTNLRGGGTEAFF.

This clone was seen a handful of times. Other DNA sequences in this specimen translate into the identical CDR3. The CDR3 loop is CASSQDGGGGGYGYTF. CDR3 sequence (DNA): TGCGCCAGCAGCCAAGATGGAGGGGGCGGCGGCTATGGCTACACCTTC. The chain couples TRBV4-3 to TRBJ1-2; 7 bases are shared with TRBD1. V shed 0 bases and J 4 bases; nucleotides not matched to a gene: 8. The CDR3 has 16 amino acids. Germline V lookup: CDR1 LGHNA, CDR2 YSLEER.

CDR3 protein: CASSPRTGSGNTIYF. The CDR3 nucleotides are TGTGCCAGCAGCCCGCGAACAGGCTCTGGAAACACCATATATTTT. The rearrangement uses TRBV4-2 and TRBJ1-3; tentatively, D is TRBD1 (5 bases). V dropped 4 bases and J dropped 0 bases, with 10 bases sitting between them. Germline assignment: CDR1 LGHNA and CDR2 YNFKEQ. The CDR3 extends over 15 amino acids.

The gene calls are TRBV19 and TRBJ1-1, with TRBD1 as a possible D gene (5 bases). Trimming removed 9 bases from V and 8 bases from J, with 19 bases in between. Germline V lookup: CDR1 LNHDA, CDR2 SQIVND (reference sequence). The CDR3 has 13 residues. In DNA, the CDR3 is TGTGCCAGCCTCGCGGATTACAGGTGGGAAGCTTTCTTT. Residues: CASLADYRWEAFF.

The gene calls are TRBV9 and TRBJ1-2; D uncertain. Trimming left V 5 bases short and J 7 bases short, with 12 bases between. The length of the CDR3 is 12 residues. Germline V gene lookup returns CDR1 SGDLS and CDR2 YYNGEE. The CDR3 nucleotides read TGTGCCAGCAGTCCCTACAGCGGTGGCTACACCTTC. As protein: CASSPYSGGYTF. The full variable domain, with the rest looked up from reference TRBV9 and TRBJ1-2, is DSGVTQTPKHLITATGQRVTLRCSPRSGDLSVYWYQQSLDQGLQFLIQYYNGEERAKGNILERFSAQQFPDLHSELNLSSLELGDSALYFCASSPYSGGYTFGSGTRLTVV.

This clone is a singleton in its sample. The genes are TRBV19 and TRBJ1-4; D not resolved. CDR1 LNHDA and CDR2 SQIVND come from the germline V gene (reference sequence). The CDR3 is 13 amino acids. The V and J ends lost 6 bases and 5 bases respectively, with 10 bases between them. The CDR3 DNA sequence: TGTGCCAGTAGGACACATGAAAATGAAAAACTGTTTTTT. Protein: CASRTHENEKLFF.

The gene calls are TRBV13 and TRBJ1-1; D might be TRBD1 (6 bases). The CDR3 loop spans 15 amino acids. Germline lookup yields CDR1 PRHDT and CDR2 FYEKMQ (reference sequence). V was pared by 0 bases and J by 0 bases, with 8 bases between. The CDR3 bases are TGTGCCAGCAGCTTAGGACAGGGTTTGAACACTGAAGCTTTCTTT. Protein sequence: CASSLGQGLNTEAFF.

This clone was seen just once. This chain joins TRBV6-5 and TRBJ1-1; D not certain. Germline lookup yields CDR1 MNHEY and CDR2 SVGAGI. The V end was cut by 5 bases, the J end by 4 bases, with 11 bases between. The CDR3 is 13 amino acids. As DNA, the CDR3 is TGTGCCAGCAGTCCCGGGTTGCGCACTGAAGCTTTCTTT. It specifies CASSPGLRTEAFF.

This clone was counted only a few times. This rearrangement joins TRBV12-3 or TRBV12-4 to TRBJ1-2; possible D gene TRBD1, 5 bases. There are 13 residues in the CDR3. V was clipped by 3 bases and J by 6 bases, with 11 bases between them. Here the CDR3 reads CASSFGTIDGYTF. The DNA of the CDR3 is TGTGCCAGCAGTTTCGGGACTATAGATGGCTACACCTTC.

This clone was recorded only once. V usage is TRBV6-2 or TRBV6-3 and J usage is TRBJ2-2; TRBD2 is a possible D gene (5 bases). V was shortened by 3 bases and J by 4 bases, with 12 bases between the two germline ends. The CDR3 totals 15 residues. Germline loops: CDR1 MNHEY, CDR2 SVGEGT. The CDR3 spells CASSYRGMGTGELFF. The CDR3 DNA reads as TGTGCCAGCAGTTATCGGGGTATGGGCACCGGGGAGCTGTTTTTT.

J is TRBJ2-5 and V is TRBV5-1, with 7 bases that match TRBD1. The germline V gene encodes CDR1 SGHRS and CDR2 YFSETQ. CDR3 size: 15 residues. V was clipped by 3 bases and J by 1 base; unmatched bases: 6. The CDR3 loop reads CASSSRDRSQETQYF. Written as DNA, the CDR3 is TGCGCCAGCAGCTCCCGGGACAGAAGCCAAGAGACCCAGTACTTC.

The V call is TRBV9, the J call TRBJ1-2; TRBD1 aligns across 10 bases. Unmatched junction bases numbered 4, after V lost 4 bases and J lost 1 base. The CDR3 has 15 amino acids. Germline V lookup: CDR1 SGDLS, CDR2 YYNGEE. CDR3 residues: CASSPTGGVNYGYTF. As DNA, the CDR3 is TGTGCCAGCAGCCCGACAGGGGGCGTTAACTATGGCTACACCTTC.

The chain joins TRBV11-2 to TRBJ1-5, with D uncertain. This CDR3 has 14 residues. Deletions cut 5 bases from V and 0 bases from J, with 8 bases between. CDR1 SGHAT and CDR2 FQNNGV come from the germline V gene. CDR3 sequence: CASSPVNSNQPQHF. In DNA, the CDR3 is TGTGCCAGCAGCCCAGTTAATAGCAATCAGCCCCAGCATTTT.

The gene calls are TRBV7-2 and TRBJ1-5, with D unclear. The CDR3 totals 14 residues. Germline lookup yields CDR1 SGHTA and CDR2 FQGNSA. The ends were cut back, 1 base at V and 1 base at J, with 5 bases in the middle. The CDR3 loop is CASSLDGSNQPQHF. The CDR3 DNA follows: TGTGCCAGCAGCTTAGACGGGAGCAATCAGCCCCAGCATTTT.

This sequence joins TRBV7-6 and TRBJ2-3; the match to TRBD2 covers 9 bases. From germline, CDR1 is SGHVS and CDR2 FNYEAQ. The length of the CDR3 is 16 residues. The V segment lost 5 bases and the J segment 10 bases; nucleotides outside the gene matches: 16. The CDR3 loop reads CASSQDAAGGLDAQYF. As DNA, the CDR3 is TGTGCCAGCAGCCAAGACGCGGCGGGGGGGCTTGATGCGCAGTATTTT.

The chain is built from TRBV2 and TRBJ2-7; D uncertain. In germline, CDR1 is SNHLY, CDR2 FYNNEI. Deletions cut 2 bases from V and 2 bases from J, with 7 bases between. This CDR3 spans 13 amino acids. In nucleotides, the CDR3 is TGTGCCAGCAGTGAATCGCAGACCTACGAGCAGTACTTC. Protein sequence: CASSESQTYEQYF.

The sample holds a few counts of this clone. V gene TRBV5-1 combines with J gene TRBJ2-2; 11 nucleotides align to TRBD2. The germline CDR1 and CDR2 sequences are SGHRS and YFSETQ. V shed 0 bases, J shed 5 bases, and the junction held 6 bases outside the gene matches. The CDR3 is 17 amino acids. CDR3 region: CASSLDPGTSGTGELFF. In DNA, the CDR3 is TGCGCCAGCAGCTTGGACCCTGGGACTAGCGGAACCGGGGAGCTGTTTTTT.

The V call is TRBV7-2, the J call TRBJ2-5; possible D gene TRBD2, 6 bases. V lost 1 base, J lost 1 base, and 7 bases lay in between. This CDR3 is 14 amino acids long. The germline gives CDR1 SGHTA, CDR2 FQGNSA. The CDR3 DNA follows: TGTGCCAGCAGCTTAGTAGCGGCCCAAGAGACCCAGTACTTC. Protein product: CASSLVAAQETQYF.